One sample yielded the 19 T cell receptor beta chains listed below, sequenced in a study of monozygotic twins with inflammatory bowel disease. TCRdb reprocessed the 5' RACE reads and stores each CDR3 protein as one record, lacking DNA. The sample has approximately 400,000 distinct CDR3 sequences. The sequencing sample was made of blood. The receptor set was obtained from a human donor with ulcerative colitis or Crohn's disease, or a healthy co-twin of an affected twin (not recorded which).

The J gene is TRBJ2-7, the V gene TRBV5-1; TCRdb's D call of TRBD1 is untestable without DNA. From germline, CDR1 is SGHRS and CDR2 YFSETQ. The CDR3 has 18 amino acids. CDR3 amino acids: CASSLGDRGLAGAREQYF.

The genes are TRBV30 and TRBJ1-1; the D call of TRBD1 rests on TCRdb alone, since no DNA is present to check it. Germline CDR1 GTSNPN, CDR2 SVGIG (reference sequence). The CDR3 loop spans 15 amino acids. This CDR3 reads CAWSVRGTGLPEAFF.

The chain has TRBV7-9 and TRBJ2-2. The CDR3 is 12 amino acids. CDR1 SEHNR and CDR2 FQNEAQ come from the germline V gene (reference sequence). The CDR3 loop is CASEGDTGELFF.

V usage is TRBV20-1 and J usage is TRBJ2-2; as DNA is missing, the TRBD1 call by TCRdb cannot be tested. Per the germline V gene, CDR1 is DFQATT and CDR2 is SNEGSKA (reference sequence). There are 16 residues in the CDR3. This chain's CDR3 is CSARVTGTKNTGELFF.

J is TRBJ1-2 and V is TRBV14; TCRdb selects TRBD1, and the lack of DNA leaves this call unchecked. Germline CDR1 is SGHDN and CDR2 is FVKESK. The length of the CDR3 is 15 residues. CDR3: CASSQGLPGIYVYTF.

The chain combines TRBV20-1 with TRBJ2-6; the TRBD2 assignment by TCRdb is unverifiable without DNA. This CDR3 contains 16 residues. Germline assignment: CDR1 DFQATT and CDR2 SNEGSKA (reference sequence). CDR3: CSASLAGASGANVLTF.

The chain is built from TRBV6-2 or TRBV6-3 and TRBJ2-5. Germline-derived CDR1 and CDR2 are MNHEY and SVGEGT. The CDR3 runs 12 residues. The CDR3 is CASSYSLRSQYF.

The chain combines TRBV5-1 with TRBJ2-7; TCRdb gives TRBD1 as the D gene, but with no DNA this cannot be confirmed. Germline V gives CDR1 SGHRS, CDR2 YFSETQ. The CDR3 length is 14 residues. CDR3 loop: CASSPGEGVHEQYF.

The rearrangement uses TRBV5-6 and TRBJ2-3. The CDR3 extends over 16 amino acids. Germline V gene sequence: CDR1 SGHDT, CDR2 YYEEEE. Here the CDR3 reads CASSPILRSGTDTQYF.

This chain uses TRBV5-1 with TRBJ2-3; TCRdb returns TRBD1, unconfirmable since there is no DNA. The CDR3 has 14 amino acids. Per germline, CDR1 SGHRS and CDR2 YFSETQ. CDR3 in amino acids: CASSSGPRRDTQYF.

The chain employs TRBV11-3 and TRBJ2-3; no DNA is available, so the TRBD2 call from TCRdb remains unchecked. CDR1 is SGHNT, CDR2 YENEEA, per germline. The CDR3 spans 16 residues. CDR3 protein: CASSYSGTNGFDTQYF.

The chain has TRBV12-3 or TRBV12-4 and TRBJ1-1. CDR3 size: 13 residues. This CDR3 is CASSFRADTEAFF.

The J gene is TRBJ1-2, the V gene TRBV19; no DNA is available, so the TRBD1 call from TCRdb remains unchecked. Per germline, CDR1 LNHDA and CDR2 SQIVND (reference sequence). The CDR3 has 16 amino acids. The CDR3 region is CASSKEPTVRGYGYTF.

The CDR3 here is CASSLKLGVNEQYF. V and J are TRBV5-4 and TRBJ2-7; TCRdb's D call of TRBD2 is untestable without DNA. This CDR3 spans 14 amino acids. Per the germline V gene, CDR1 is SGHNT and CDR2 is YYREEE (reference sequence).

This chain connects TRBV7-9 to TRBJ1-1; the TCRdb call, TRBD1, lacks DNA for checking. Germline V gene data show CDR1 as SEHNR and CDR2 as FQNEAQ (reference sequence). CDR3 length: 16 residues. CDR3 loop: CASSTIVGAGNTEAFF.

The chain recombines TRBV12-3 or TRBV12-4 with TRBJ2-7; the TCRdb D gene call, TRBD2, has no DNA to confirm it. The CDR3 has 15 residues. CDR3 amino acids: CASSPMTSGIYEQYF.

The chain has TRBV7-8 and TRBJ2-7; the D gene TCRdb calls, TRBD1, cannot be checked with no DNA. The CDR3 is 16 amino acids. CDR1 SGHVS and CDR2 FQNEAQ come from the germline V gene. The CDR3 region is CASSLSGSKRGYEQYF.

The CDR3 sequence: CASSFAGVTDTQYF. The V and J genes are TRBV7-9 and TRBJ2-3. From germline, CDR1 is SEHNR and CDR2 FQNEAQ (reference sequence). The length of the CDR3 is 14 residues.

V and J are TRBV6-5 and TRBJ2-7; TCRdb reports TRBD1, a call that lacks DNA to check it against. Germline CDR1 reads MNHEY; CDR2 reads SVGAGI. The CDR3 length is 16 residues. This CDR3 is CASSYFAPGVNYEQYF.